This TCR beta chain came from a study of beta chain features in type 1 diabetes. This clone turned up a few times. Germline CDR1 LNHDA, CDR2 SQIVND (reference sequence). This CDR3 is 14 amino acids long. V lost 5 bases to trimming and J lost 4 bases, with 14 bases between them. Sorted CD4+ subsets: naive, central memory, regulatory, stem cell-like memory (CD45RO/CCR7/CD25/CD127/CD95/CD27 panel). Since all of the isolated RNA was reverse transcribed, expressed TCRB transcripts were what got sequenced. Deep immunoSEQ sequencing covered naive, central memory and regulatory T cell samples. This table comes from immunoSEQ multiplex PCR, and its TCRdb copy is limited to in-frame clones, with some not included. The sample lists just over 450,000 clones, around 28% seen once, with 0.06% to 0.07% in the top ten.

The chain links TRBV19 to TRBJ1-1; weak D call: TRBD1 (5 bases). The origin of this receptor is a man younger than 35 in good health. Sequenced material: naive CD4+ T cells from blood. CDR3 DNA sequence: TGTGCCAGTAGTCCCCCTGGCGGGGGCACTGAAGCTTTCTTT. Protein: CASSPPGGGTEAFF.